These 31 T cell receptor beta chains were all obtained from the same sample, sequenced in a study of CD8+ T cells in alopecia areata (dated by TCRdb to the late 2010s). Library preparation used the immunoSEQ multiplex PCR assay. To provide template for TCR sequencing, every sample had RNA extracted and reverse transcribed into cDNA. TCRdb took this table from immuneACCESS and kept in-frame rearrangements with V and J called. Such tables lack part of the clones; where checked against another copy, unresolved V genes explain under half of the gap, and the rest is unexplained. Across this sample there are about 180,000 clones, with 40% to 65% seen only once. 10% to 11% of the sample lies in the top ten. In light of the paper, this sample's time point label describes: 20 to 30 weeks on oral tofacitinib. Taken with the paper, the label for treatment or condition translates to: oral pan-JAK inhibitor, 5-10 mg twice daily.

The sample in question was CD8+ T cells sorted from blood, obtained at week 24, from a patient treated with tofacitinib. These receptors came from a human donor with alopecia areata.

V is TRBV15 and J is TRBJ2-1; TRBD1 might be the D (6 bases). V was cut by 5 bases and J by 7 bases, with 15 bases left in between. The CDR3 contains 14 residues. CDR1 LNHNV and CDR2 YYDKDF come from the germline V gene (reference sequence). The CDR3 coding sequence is TGTGCCACCAGCGCCCAAGGGGGTGAGAATGAGCAGTTCTTC. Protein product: CATSAQGGENEQFF.

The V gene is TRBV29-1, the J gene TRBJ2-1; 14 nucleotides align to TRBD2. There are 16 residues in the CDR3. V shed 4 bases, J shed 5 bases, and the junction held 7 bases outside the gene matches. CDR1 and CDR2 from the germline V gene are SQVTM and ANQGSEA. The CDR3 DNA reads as TGCAGCGTTGCTGGGACTAGCGGGGGCCCGAACAATGAGCAGTTCTTC. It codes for CSVAGTSGGPNNEQFF.

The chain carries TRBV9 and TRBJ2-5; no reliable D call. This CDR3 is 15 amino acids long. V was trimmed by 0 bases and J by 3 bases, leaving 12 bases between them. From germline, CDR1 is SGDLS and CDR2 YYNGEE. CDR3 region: CASSVDLGDEETQYF. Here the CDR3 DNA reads TGTGCCAGCAGCGTAGATTTGGGTGATGAAGAGACCCAGTACTTC.

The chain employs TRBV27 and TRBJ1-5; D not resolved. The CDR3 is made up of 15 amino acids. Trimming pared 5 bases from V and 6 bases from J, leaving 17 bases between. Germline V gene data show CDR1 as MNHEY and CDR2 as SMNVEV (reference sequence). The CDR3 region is CASSPDGDLGQPQHF. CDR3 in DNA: TGTGCCAGCAGTCCAGATGGGGATCTCGGTCAGCCCCAGCATTTT.

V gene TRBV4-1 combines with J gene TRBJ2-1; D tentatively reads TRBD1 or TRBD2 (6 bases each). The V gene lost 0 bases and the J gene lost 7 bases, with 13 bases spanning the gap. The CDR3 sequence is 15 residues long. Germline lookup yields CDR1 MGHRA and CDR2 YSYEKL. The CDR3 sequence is CASSQDPGAGNEQFF. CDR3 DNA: TGCGCCAGCAGCCAAGACCCGGGGGCGGGTAATGAGCAGTTCTTC.

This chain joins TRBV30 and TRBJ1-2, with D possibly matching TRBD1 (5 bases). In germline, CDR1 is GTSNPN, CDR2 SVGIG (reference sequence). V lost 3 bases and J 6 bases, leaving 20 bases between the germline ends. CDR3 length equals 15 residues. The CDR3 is CAWSQDGGDLDGYTF. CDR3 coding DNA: TGTGCCTGGAGCCAAGATGGGGGTGACTTGGATGGCTACACCTTC.

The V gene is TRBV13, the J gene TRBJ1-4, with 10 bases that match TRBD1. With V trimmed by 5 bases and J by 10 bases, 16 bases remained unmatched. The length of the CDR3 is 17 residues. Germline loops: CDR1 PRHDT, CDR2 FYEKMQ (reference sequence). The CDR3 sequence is CASSPSGQGQEGGKLFF. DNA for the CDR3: TGTGCCAGCAGCCCCTCGGGACAGGGGCAGGAGGGGGGAAAACTGTTTTTT.

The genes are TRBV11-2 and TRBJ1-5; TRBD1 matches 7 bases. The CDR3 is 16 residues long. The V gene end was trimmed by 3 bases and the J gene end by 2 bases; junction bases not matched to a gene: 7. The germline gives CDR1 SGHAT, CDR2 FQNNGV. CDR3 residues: CASSLTTGPGNQPQHF. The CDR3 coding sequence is TGTGCCAGCAGCTTGACGACAGGGCCCGGCAATCAGCCCCAGCATTTT.

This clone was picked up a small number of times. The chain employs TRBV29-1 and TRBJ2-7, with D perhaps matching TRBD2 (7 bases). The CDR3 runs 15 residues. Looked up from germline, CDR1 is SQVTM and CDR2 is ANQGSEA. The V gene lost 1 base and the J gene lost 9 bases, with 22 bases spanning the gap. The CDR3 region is CSVEASGGPQAGQYF. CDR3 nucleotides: TGCAGCGTTGAAGCATCGGGGGGCCCACAAGCAGGGCAGTACTTC.

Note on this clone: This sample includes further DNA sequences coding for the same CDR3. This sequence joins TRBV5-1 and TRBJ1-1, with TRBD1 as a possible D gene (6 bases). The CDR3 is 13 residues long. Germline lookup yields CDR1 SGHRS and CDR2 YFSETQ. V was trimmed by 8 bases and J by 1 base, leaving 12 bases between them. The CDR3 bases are TGCGCCAGTTCGCAGGGACAGAACACTGAAGCTTTCTTT. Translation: CASSQGQNTEAFF.

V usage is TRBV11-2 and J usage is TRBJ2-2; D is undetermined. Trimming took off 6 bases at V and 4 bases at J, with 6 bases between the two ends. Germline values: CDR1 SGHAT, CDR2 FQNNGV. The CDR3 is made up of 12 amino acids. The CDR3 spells CASRESTGELFF. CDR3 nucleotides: TGTGCCAGCAGGGAATCCACCGGGGAGCTGTTTTTT.

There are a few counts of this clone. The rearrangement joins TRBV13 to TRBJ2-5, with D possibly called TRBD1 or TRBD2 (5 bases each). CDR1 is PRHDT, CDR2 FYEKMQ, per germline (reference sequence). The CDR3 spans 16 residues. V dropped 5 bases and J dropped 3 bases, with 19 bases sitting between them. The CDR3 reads CASSLSIGEPKETQYF. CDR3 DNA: TGTGCCAGCAGCCTTAGTATAGGGGAGCCGAAAGAGACCCAGTACTTC.

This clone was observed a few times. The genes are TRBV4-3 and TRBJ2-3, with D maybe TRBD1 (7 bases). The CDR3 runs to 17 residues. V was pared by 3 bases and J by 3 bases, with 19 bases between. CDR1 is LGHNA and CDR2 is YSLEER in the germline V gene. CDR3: CASSHYRRGQGTDTQYF. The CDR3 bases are TGCGCCAGCAGCCACTATCGGAGGGGGCAAGGGACAGATACGCAGTATTTT.

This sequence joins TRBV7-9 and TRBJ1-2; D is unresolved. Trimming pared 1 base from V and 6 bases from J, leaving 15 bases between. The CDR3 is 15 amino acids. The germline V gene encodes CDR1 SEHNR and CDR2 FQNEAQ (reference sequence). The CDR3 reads CASSLGKRGRDGYTF. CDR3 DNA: TGTGCCAGCAGCTTAGGAAAGCGCGGGAGGGATGGCTACACCTTC.

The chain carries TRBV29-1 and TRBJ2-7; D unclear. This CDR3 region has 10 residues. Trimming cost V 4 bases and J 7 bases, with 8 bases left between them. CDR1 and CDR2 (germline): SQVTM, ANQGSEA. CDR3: CSVGDGEQYF. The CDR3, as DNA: TGCAGCGTTGGAGACGGGGAGCAGTACTTC.

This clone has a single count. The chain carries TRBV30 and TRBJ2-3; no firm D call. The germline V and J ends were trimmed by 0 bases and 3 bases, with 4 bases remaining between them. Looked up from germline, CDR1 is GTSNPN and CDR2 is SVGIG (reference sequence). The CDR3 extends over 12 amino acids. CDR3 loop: CAWSVRTDTQYF. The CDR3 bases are TGTGCCTGGAGTGTACGAACAGATACGCAGTATTTT.

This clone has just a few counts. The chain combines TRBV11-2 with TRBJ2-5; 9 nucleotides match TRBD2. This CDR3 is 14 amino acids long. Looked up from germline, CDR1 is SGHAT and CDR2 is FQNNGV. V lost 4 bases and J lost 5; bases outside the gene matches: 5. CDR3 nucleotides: TGTGCCAGCAGCTGGGCGGGGGGGCCGGAGACCCAGTACTTC. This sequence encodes CASSWAGGPETQYF. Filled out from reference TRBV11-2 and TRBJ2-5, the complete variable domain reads EAGVAQSPRYKIIEKRQSVAFWCNPISGHATLYWYQQILGQGPKLLIQFQNNGVVDDSQLPKDRFSAERLKGVDSTLKIQPAKLEDSAVYLCASSWAGGPETQYFGPGTRLLVL.

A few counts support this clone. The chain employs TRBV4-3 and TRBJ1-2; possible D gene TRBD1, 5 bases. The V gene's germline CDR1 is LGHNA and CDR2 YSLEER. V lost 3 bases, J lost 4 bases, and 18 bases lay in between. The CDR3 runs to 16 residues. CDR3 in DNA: TGCGCCAGCAGCCAGGGCCGGGACGTTTGGATCTATGGCTACACCTTC. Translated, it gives CASSQGRDVWIYGYTF.

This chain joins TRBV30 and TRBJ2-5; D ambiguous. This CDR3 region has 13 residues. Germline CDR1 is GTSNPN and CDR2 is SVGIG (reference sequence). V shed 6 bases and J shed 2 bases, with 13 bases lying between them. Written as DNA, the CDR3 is TGTGCCTGCGAACCCGAGGATCAAGAGACCCAGTACTTC. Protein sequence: CACEPEDQETQYF.

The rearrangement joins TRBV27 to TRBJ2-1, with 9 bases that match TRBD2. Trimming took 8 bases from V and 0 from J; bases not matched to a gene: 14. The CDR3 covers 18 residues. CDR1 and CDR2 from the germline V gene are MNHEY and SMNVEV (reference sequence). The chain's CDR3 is CASPYIAGAEYSYNEQFF. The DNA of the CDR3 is TGTGCCAGCCCCTACATAGCGGGGGCTGAGTACTCCTACAATGAGCAGTTCTTC.

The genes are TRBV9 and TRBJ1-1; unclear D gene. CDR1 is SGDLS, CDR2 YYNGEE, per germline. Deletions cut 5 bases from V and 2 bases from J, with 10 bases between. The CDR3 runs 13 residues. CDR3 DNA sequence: TGTGCCAGCAGGGGTAGCAGCAACACTGAAGCTTTCTTT. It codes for CASRGSSNTEAFF.

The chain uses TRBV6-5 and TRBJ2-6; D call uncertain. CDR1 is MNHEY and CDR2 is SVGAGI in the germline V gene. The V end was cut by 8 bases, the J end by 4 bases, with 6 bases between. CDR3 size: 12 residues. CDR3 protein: CASGMGANVLTF. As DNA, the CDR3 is TGTGCCAGCGGGATGGGGGCCAACGTCCTGACTTTC.

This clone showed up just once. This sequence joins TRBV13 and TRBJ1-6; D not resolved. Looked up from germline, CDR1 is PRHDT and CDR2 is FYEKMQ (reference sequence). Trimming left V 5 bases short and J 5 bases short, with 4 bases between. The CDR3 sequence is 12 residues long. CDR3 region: CASSHDNSPLHF. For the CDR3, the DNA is TGTGCCAGCAGCCACGATAATTCACCCCTCCACTTT.

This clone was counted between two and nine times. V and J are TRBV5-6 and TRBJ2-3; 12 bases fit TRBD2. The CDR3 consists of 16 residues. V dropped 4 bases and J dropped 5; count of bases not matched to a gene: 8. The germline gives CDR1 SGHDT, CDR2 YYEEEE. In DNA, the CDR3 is TGTGCCAGCAGCCCCTCTAGCGGGGGGGCGAAAGATACGCAGTATTTT. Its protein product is CASSPSSGGAKDTQYF. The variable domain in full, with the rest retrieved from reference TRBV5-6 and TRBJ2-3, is DAGVTQSPTHLIKTRGQQVTLRCSPKSGHDTVSWYQQALGQGPQFIFQYYEEEERQRGNFPDRFSGHQFPNYSSELNVNALLLGDSALYLCASSPSSGGAKDTQYFGPGTRLTVL.

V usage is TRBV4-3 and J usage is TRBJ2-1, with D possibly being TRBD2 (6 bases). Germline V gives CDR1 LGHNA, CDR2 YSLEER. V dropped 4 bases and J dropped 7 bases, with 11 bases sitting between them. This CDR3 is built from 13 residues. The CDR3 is CASSRGTVNEQFF. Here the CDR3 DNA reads TGCGCCAGCAGCCGCGGGACTGTGAATGAGCAGTTCTTC.

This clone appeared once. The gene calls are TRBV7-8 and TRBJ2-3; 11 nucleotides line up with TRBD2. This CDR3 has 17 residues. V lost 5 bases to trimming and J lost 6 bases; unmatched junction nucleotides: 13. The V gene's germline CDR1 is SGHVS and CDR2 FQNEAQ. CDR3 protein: CASSPKLAGALGDTQYF. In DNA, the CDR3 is TGTGCCAGCAGCCCCAAACTAGCGGGGGCTCTGGGGGATACGCAGTATTTT. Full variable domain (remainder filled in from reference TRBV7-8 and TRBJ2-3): GAGVSQSPRYKVAKRGQDVALRCDPISGHVSLFWYQQALGQGPEFLTYFQNEAQLDKSGLPSDRFFAERPEGSVSTLKIQRTQQEDSAVYLCASSPKLAGALGDTQYFGPGTRLTVL.

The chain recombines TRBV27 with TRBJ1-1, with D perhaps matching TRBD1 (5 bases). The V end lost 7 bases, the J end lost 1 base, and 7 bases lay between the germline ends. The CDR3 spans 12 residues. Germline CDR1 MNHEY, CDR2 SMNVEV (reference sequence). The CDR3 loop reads CASIGGNTEAFF. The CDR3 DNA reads TGTGCCAGCATCGGGGGGAACACTGAAGCTTTCTTT.

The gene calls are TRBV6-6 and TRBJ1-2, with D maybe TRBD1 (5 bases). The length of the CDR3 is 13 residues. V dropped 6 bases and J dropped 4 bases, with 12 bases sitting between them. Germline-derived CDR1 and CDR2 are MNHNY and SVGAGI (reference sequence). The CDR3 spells CASSPDRFYGYTF. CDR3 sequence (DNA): TGTGCCAGCAGCCCTGACAGATTCTATGGCTACACCTTC.

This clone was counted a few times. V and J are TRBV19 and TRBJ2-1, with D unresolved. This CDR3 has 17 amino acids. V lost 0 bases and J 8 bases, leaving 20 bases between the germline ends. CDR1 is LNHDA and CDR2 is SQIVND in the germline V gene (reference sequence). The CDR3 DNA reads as TGTGCCAGTAGTATAGACGTCGAGACCCCGGAGCGCGATGAGCAGTTCTTC. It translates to CASSIDVETPERDEQFF.

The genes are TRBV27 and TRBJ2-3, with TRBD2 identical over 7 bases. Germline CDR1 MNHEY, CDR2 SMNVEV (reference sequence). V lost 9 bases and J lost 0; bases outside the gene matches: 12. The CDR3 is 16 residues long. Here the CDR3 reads CASPPAAGSSTDTQYF. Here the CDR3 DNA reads TGTGCCAGTCCACCTGCAGCGGGGTCTAGCACAGATACGCAGTATTTT.

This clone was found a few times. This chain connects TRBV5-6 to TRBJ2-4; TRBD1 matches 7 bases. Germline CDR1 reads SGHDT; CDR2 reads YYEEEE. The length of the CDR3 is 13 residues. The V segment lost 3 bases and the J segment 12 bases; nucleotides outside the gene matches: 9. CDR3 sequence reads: CASSYSTGVGQYF. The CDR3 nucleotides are TGTGCCAGCAGCTACTCCACAGGGGTTGGTCAGTACTTC. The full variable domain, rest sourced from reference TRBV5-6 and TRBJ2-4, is DAGVTQSPTHLIKTRGQQVTLRCSPKSGHDTVSWYQQALGQGPQFIFQYYEEEERQRGNFPDRFSGHQFPNYSSELNVNALLLGDSALYLCASSYSTGVGQYFGAGTRLSVL.